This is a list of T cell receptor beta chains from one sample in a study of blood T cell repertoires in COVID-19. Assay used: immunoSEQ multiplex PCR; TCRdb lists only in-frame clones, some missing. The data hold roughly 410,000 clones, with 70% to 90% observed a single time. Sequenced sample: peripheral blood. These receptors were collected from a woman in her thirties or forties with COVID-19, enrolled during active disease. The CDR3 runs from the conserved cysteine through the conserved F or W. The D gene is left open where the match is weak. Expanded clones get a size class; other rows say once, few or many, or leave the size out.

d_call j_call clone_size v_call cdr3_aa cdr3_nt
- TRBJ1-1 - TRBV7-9 CASSLRSRGSAEAFF TGTGCCAGCAGCTTAAGGTCCCGGGGGTCGGCTGAAGCTTTCTTT
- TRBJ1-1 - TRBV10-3 CAISPAHERGAFF TGTGCCATCAGTCCCGCCCATGAGAGGGGGGCTTTCTTT
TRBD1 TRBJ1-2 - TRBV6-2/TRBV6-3 CASSLRDSISDYGYTF TGTGCCAGCAGCCTCCGGGACAGCATAAGCGACTATGGCTACACCTTC
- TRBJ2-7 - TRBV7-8 CASSLAGSYFEQYF TGTGCCAGCAGCTTAGCGGGGAGTTATTTCGAGCAGTACTTC
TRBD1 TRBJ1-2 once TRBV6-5 CASSYRAGGIYGYTF TGTGCCAGCAGTTACCGGGCAGGGGGGATCTATGGCTACACCTTC
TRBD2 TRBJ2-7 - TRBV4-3 CASSQVAGTSGRANYEQYF TGCGCCAGCAGCCAAGTCGCCGGGACTAGCGGGAGGGCCAACTACGAGCAGTACTTC
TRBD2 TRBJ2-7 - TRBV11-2 CASSLEALAGDYEQYF TGTGCCAGCAGCTTAGAGGCACTAGCGGGGGATTACGAGCAGTACTTC
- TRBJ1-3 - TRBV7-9 CASSLGTASGNTIYF TGTGCCAGCAGCTTAGGGACAGCCTCTGGAAACACCATATATTTT
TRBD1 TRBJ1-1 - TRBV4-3 CASSQETGSTEAFF TGCGCCAGCAGCCAAGAGACAGGGTCCACTGAAGCTTTCTTT
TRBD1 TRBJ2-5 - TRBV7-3 CASSATGGQETQYF TGTGCCAGCAGCGCCACAGGGGGCCAAGAGACCCAGTACTTC
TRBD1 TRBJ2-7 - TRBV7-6 CASSLIPGGEGKEQYF TGTGCCAGCAGCTTAATTCCAGGGGGCGAAGGCAAAGAGCAGTACTTC
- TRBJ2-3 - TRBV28 CATIPYSTDTQYF TGTGCCACCATACCCTACTCCACAGATACGCAGTATTTT